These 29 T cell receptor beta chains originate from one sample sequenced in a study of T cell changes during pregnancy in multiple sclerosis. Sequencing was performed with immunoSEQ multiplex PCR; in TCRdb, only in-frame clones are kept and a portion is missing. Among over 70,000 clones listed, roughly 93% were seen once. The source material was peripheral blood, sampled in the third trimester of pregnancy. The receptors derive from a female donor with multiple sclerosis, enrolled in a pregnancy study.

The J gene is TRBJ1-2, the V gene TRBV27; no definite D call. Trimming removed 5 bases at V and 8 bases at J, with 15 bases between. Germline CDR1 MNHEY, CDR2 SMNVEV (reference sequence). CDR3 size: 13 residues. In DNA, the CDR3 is TGTGCCAGCAGTCTAGCAACCGCGGGAGGCTACACCTTC. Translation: CASSLATAGGYTF.

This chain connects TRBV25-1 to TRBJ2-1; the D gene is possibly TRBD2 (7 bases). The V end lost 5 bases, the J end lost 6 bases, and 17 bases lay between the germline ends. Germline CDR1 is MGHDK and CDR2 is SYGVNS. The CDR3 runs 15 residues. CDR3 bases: TGTGCCAGCAGTACTCAGAGGGGGAGGGCCAATGAGCAGTTCTTC. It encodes CASSTQRGRANEQFF.

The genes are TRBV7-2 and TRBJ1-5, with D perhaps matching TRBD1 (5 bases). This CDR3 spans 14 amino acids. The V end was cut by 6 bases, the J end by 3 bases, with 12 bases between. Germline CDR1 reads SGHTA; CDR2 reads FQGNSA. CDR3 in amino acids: CASSPSGANQPQHF. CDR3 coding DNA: TGTGCCAGCAGTCCCAGTGGGGCCAATCAGCCCCAGCATTTT.

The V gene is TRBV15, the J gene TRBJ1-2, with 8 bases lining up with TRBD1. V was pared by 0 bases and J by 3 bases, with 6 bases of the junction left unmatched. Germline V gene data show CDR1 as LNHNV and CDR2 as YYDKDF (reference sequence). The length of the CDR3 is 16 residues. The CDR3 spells CATSRDRQGQYYGYTF. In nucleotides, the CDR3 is TGTGCCACCAGCAGAGATAGACAGGGGCAATACTATGGCTACACCTTC.

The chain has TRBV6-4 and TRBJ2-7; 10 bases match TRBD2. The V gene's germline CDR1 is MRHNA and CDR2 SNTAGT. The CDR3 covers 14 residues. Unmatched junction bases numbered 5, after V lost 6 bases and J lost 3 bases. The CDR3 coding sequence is TGTGCCAGCAGCGAGCGGGAGGGCGGCTACGAGCAGTACTTC. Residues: CASSEREGGYEQYF.

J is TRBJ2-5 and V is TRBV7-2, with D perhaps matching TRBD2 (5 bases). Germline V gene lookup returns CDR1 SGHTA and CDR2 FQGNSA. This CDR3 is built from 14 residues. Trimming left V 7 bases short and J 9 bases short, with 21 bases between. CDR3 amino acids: CASTLPRAEAAQYF. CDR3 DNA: TGTGCCAGCACGCTACCCCGGGCGGAGGCCGCCCAGTACTTC.

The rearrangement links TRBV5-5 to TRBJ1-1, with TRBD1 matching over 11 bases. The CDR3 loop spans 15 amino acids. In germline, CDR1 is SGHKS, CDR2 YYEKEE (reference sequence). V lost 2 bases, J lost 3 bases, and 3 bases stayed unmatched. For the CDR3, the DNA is TGTGCCAGCAGCTTTTCGGGACAGGGGGACACTGAAGCTTTCTTT. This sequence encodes CASSFSGQGDTEAFF.

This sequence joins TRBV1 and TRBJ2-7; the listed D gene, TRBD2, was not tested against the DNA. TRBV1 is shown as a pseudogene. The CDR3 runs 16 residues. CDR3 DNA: TGCACCAGCAGCCAAGATTTTCAGCCTAACTACTACGAGCAGTACTTC. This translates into CTSSQDFQPNYYEQYF.

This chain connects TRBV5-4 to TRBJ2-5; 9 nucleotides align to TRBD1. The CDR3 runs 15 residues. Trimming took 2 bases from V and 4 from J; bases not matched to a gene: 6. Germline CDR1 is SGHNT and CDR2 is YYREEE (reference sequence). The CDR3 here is CASSFRATGGETQYF. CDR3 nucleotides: TGTGCCAGCAGCTTTCGGGCGACAGGGGGAGAGACCCAGTACTTC.

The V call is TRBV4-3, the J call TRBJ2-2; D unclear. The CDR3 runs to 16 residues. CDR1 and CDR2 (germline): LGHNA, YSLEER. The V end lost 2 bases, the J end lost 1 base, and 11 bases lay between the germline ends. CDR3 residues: CASSQPGGMNTGELFF. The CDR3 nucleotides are TGCGCCAGCAGCCAACCGGGTGGCATGAACACCGGGGAGCTGTTTTTT.

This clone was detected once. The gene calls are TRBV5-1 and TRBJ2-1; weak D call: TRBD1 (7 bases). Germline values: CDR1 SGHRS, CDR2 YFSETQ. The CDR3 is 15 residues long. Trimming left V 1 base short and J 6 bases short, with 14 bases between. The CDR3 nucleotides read TGCGCCAGCAGCTTGAGGCCAGGGGGGAGCAATGAGCAGTTCTTC. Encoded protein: CASSLRPGGSNEQFF.

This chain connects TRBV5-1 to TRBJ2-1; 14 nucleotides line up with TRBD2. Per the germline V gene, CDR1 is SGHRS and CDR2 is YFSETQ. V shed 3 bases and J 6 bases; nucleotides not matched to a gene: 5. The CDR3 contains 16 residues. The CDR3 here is CASSYYGLAGGNEQFF. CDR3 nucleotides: TGCGCCAGCAGCTATTACGGACTAGCGGGAGGCAATGAGCAGTTCTTC.

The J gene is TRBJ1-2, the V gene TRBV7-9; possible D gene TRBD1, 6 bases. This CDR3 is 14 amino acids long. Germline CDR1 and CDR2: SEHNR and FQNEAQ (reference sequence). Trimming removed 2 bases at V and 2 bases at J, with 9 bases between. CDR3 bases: TGTGCCAGCAGCTTATCTGGACAGAACTATGGCTACACCTTC. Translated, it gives CASSLSGQNYGYTF.

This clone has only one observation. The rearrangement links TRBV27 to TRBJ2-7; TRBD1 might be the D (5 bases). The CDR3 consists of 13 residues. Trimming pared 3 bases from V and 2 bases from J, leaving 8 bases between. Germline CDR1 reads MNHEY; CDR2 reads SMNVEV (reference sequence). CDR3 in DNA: TGTGCCAGCAGTTTGGCACAGGCCTACGAGCAGTACTTC. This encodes CASSLAQAYEQYF.

The CDR3 nucleotides read TGTGCCAGCAGTCCGGGGACTATCGACAACCGCCACCTTACAGATACGCAGTATTTT. Protein: CASSPGTIDNRHLTDTQYF. The chain links TRBV5-4 to TRBJ2-3, with 7 positions matching TRBD2. Per germline, CDR1 SGHNT and CDR2 YYREEE (reference sequence). The CDR3 consists of 19 residues. V lost 5 bases and J lost 3; bases outside the gene matches: 21. The full variable domain, completed using reference TRBV5-4 and TRBJ2-3, is ETGVTQSPTHLIKTRGQQVTLRCSSQSGHNTVSWYQQALGQGPQFIFQYYREEENGRGNFPPRFSGLQFPNYSSELNVNALELDDSALYLCASSPGTIDNRHLTDTQYFGPGTRLTVL.

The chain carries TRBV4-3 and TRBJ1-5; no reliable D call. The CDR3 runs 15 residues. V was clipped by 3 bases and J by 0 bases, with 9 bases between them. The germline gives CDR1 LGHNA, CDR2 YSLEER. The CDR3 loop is CASSQGVHSNQPQHF. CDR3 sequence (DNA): TGCGCCAGCAGCCAGGGAGTCCATAGCAATCAGCCCCAGCATTTT.

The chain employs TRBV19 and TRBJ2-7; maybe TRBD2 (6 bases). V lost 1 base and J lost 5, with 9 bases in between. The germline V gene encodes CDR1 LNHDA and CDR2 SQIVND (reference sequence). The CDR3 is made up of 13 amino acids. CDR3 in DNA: TGTGCCAGTAGTATAGCGGGAGTCGACGAGCAGTACTTC. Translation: CASSIAGVDEQYF.

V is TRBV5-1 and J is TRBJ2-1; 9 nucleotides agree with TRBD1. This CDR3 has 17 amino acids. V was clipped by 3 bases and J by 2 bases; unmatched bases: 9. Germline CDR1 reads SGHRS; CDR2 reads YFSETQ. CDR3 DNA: TGCGCCAGCAGCTCGGACAGGGGTGACACACCCTACAATGAGCAGTTCTTC. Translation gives CASSSDRGDTPYNEQFF.

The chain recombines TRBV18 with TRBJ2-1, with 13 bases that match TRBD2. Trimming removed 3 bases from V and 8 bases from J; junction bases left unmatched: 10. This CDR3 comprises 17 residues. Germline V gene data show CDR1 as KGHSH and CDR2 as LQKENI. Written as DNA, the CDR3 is TGTGCCAGCTCACCTGTACTAGCGGGAGGGCGAGTGTATGAGCAGTTCTTC. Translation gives CASSPVLAGGRVYEQFF.

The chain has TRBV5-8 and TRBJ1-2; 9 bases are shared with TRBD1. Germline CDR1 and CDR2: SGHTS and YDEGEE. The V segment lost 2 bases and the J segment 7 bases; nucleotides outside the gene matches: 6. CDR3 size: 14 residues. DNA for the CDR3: TGTGCCAGCAGCTTAACCGGGACAGGGACTGGCTACACCTTC. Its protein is CASSLTGTGTGYTF.

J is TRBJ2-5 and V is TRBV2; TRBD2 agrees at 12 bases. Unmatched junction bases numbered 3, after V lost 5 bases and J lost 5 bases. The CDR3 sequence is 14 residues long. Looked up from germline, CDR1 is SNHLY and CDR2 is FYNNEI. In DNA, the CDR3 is TGTGCCAGCAGTCGACTAGCGGGAGAGGAGACCCAGTACTTC. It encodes CASSRLAGEETQYF.

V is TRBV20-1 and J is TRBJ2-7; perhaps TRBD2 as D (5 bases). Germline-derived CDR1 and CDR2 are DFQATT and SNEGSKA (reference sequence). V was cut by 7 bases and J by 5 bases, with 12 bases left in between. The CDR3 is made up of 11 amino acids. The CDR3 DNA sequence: TGCAGTGTACCAACTAGAAACGAGCAGTACTTC. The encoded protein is CSVPTRNEQYF.

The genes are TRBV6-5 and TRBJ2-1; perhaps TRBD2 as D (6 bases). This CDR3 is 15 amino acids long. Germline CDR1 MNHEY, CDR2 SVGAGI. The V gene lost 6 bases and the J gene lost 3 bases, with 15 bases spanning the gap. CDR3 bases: TGTGCCAGCAGGGGTGCGGGACCCTTCTACAATGAGCAGTTCTTC. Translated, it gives CASRGAGPFYNEQFF.

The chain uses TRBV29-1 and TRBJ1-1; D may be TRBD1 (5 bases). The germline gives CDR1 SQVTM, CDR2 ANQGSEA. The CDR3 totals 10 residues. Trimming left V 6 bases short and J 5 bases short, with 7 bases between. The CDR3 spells CSVQGTEAFF. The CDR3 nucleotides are TGCAGCGTGCAGGGAACTGAAGCTTTCTTT. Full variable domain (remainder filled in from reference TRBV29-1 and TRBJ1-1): SAVISQKPSRDICQRGTSLTIQCQVDSQVTMMFWYRQQPGQSLTLIATANQGSEATYESGFVIDKFPISRPNLTFSTLTVSNMSPEDSSIYLCSVQGTEAFFGQGTRLTVV.

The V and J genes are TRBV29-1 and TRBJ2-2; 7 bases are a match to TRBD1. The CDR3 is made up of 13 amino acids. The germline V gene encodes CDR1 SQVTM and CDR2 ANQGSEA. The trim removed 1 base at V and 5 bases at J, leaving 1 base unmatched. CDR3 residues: CSVEGQGTGELFF. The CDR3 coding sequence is TGCAGCGTTGAAGGACAGGGTACCGGGGAGCTGTTTTTT.

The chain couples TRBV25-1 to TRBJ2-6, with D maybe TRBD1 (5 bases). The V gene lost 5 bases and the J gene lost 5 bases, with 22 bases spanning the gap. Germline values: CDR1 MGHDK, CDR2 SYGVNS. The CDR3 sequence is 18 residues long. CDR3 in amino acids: CASSSRADGQSRANVLTF. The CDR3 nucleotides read TGTGCCAGCAGTTCACGGGCAGATGGACAAAGTCGGGCCAACGTCCTGACTTTC.

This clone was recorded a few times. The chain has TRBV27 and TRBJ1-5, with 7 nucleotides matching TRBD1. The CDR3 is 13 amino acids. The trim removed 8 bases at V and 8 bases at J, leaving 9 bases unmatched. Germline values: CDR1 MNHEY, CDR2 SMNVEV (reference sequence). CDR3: CASSGGGREPQHF. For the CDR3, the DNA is TGTGCCAGCTCAGGGGGTGGGCGGGAGCCCCAGCATTTT.

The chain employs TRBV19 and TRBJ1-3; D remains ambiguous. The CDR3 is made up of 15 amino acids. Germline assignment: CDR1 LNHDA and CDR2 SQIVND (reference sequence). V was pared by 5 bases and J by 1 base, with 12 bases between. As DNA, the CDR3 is TGTGCCAGTAGTTTGGAGGCTATATCTGGAAACACCATATATTTT. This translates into CASSLEAISGNTIYF.

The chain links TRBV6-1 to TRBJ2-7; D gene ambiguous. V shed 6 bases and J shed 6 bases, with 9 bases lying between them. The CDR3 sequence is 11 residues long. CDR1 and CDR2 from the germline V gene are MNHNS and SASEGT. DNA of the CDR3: TGTGCCAGCAGCCGGTCTTTCGAGCAGTACTTC. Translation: CASSRSFEQYF.